The source of this T cell receptor beta chain is a study of cytomegalovirus exposure and HLA in healthy donors. The PCR employed 60 Vbeta primers together with 13 Jbeta primers. Sequenced by immunoSEQ multiplex PCR; TCRdb stores in-frame clones only, minus some. The repertoire consists of 75,000 to 95,000 clones, with less than 80% occurring once and the leading ten covering roughly 21%. Germline-derived CDR1 and CDR2 are GTSNPN and SVGIG (reference sequence). This CDR3 is built from 12 residues. Trimming cost V 0 bases and J 4 bases, with 6 bases left between them. The chain recombines TRBV30 with TRBJ2-5; D gene unclear. Input material: PBMCs. This TCR derives from a woman between 45 and 65 years old in good health and CMV-seropositive. The CDR3 is CAWSVQTETQYF. The CDR3 coding sequence is TGTGCCTGGAGTGTACAGACAGAGACCCAGTACTTC.